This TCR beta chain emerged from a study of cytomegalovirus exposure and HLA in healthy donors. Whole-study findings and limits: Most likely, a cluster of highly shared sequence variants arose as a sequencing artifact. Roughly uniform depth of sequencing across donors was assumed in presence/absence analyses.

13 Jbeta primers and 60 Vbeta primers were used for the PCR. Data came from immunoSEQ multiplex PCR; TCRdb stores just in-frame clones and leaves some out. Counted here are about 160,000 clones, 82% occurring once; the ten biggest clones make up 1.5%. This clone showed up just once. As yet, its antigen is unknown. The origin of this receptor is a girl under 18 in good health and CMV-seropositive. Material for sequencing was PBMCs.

This CDR3 is CASRNPGTSGYNEQFF. The CDR3 nucleotides read TGTGCCAGCAGAAACCCTGGGACTAGCGGGTACAATGAGCAGTTCTTC. The chain has TRBV6-6 and TRBJ2-1, with 12 bases matching TRBD2. Germline trimming cut 6 bases from V and 4 bases from J; bases unmatched to any gene: 7. Per germline, CDR1 MNHNY and CDR2 SVGAGI (reference sequence). The CDR3 covers 16 residues.